This T cell receptor beta chain was documented in a study of T cells in Graves' hyperthyroidism and ophthalmopathy. V was shortened by 3 bases and J by 0 bases, with 15 bases between the two germline ends. Germline CDR1 and CDR2: SEHNR and FQNEAQ (reference sequence). This CDR3 comprises 17 residues. This clonotype was seen many times. TCR beta CDR3 regions were amplified from RNA transcripts. Researchers ran a first-round RT-PCR on the TCR CDR3 using the HTBI primer set. MiXCR was run by TCRdb on the multiplex PCR reads, yielding one entry per CDR3 protein. The data contain 640,000 or so distinct CDR3 sequences, 14% of them singletons.

The TCR comes from a woman in her late teens or twenties with Graves' ophthalmopathy. The rearrangement links TRBV7-9 to TRBJ2-1; TRBD1 is a possible D gene (6 bases). Sequenced: blood. CDR3 residues: CASSLGDRPSSYNEQFF. In DNA form, the CDR3 reads TGTGCCAGCAGCTTGGGAGACAGGCCGAGCTCCTACAATGAGCAGTTCTTC.